This T cell receptor beta chain was identified in a study of T cells after yellow fever vaccination. V shed 2 bases, J shed 1 base, and the junction held 2 bases outside the gene matches. The germline V gene encodes CDR1 SGHRS and CDR2 YFSETQ. The CDR3 extends over 15 amino acids. This clonotype was detected a few times. The antigen remains undetermined. It was through 5'RACE template switching that TCR cDNA was made, with a universal primer site and UMIs added. TCRdb called the 5' RACE reads again in MiXCR, with one record for every CDR3 protein. The sample contains more than 450,000 distinct CDR3 sequences, around a fifth of which appear only once. General observations from the study: Most clones from primary vaccination resurfaced after the booster (under 97% CD4, over 75% CD8). Highly abundant clonotypes carried over from the bulk population could end up in FACS-sorted repertoires as contaminants. The CD4 and CD8 compartments had a small share of their clonotypes in common.

The chain links TRBV5-1 to TRBJ2-3; 9 bases fit TRBD1. Sequencing was performed on PBMCs, taken around 3 weeks after the first yellow fever vaccination. The sequence derives from a young man who received the YFV17D yellow fever vaccine. The CDR3 sequence is CASSLWTGGTDTQYF. The CDR3 DNA follows: TGCGCCAGCAGCTTATGGACAGGGGGCACAGATACGCAGTATTTT.